This T cell receptor beta chain was observed in a study of CD8+CD57+ T cells in acquired aplastic anemia. Study-level information: Mean read depth for CD4+ cells from healthy donors was roughly 10 million.

V gave up 5 bases and J gave up 3 bases; unmatched junction bases: 9. The CDR3 runs to 16 residues. The study, taken as a whole, reports: Roughly 30 was the count of CD8+ CDR3 sequences that patients shared with controls.

As to this clonotype: Its specificity is unknown.

Investigators profiled TCR beta VDJ and CDR3 from genomic DNA template. From the reads, TCRdb called clonotypes with MiXCR, one entry per CDR3 protein. The sample carries hundreds of thousands of distinct CDR3 sequences, about two thirds recorded once. The chain combines TRBV12-3 or TRBV12-4 with TRBJ2-3; the match to TRBD2 covers 9 bases. The sample consisted of sorted CD4+, CD8+, or CD8+CD57+ T cells (not recorded which) from PBMCs. The TCR comes from a human donor in good health, serving as a control. CDR3 DNA: TGTGCCAGCAGTCGCCCTAGCGGGGTGAAAACAGATACGCAGTATTTT. This sequence encodes CASSRPSGVKTDTQYF.